This TCR beta chain was captured in a study of T cells in Graves' hyperthyroidism and ophthalmopathy (dated by TCRdb to between 2018 and 2021). With regard to the full study: Peripheral blood was collected at initial diagnosis, before any treatment. TCR V-J signatures able to tell the groups apart were searched for in a discovery cohort of 100 or so patients, of whom more than 40 had Graves' ophthalmopathy and some 60 had stable Graves' hyperthyroidism. Whether ophthalmopathy could be predicted prospectively was tested in an independent validation cohort made up of some 20 hyperthyroidism patients plus 17 patients who later progressed to ophthalmopathy. The 100 discovery patients were randomly split 7:3 into training and test sets. Thyroid tissue and blood T-cell repertoires from about 6 Graves' hyperthyroidism patients were also compared in the study. After blood sampling, hyperthyroidism patients were treated with methimazole at a starting dose of 30 mg daily, and ophthalmopathy patients were treated with high-dose intravenous methylprednisolone. The paper reports TCR Vbeta CDR3 sequencing of 130 to 150 peripheral blood samples: under 45 ophthalmopathy, roughly 74 hyperthyroidism and 17 progressor patients.

The TCR beta CDR3 regions were amplified from the RNA transcripts. The TCR CDR3 was subjected to a first round of RT-PCR using the HTBI primer set and the Qiagen OneStep RT-PCR kit. Libraries were constructed in a second round of multiplex PCR, after which size selection and purification were carried out. The libraries were sequenced on an Illumina HiSeq2000 using paired-end 100 bp reads. Processing in the source paper ran as follows. SOAPnuke was used to process the raw data, with reads discarded if the reads contained adapters or uncalled bases, had a mean Phred below 15, or lacked an exact constant-primer or identifier match. COPE v1.2.5 was used to merge the high-quality paired reads, and each unique nucleotide sequence was defined as a clonotype. MiTCR v1.1 was used to align clonotypes to the IMGT TRBV, TRBD and TRBJ reference segments. Analysis was restricted to V-J combinations with a frequency above 0.0001, which covered about 99% of repertoires. The TCS score was defined as the ratio of F50 (clonal expansion) to E x V (chaos), calculated using BLOSUM62-based TCRdist between CDR3 peptides within each V-J. Welch's t-statistics and random forest reduced 500 to 650 V-J features to roughly 13, which were used in a naive Bayes classifier (R e1071). The raw public reads went through TCRdb reprocessing: fastp at Q25, MiXCR clone calling, in-frame beta chains kept. Here each entry gathers all rows of one CDR3 protein and keeps the most common genes and DNA. The V and J calls here are based on TCRdb, not the publication. Here the sample has roughly 380,000 distinct CDR3 sequences; about 15% occur a single time. The top ten hold approximately 10% of the sample.

Points the paper makes about the study in general: Blood samples also contained most of the expanded thyroid clonotypes (frequency above 0.001), which suggests that blood repertoires may reflect thyroid immune responses. A model built on a 13 V-J signature distinguished ophthalmopathy from stable hyperthyroidism, reaching around 88% sensitivity and around 81% specificity in cross-validation and 80%/75% in testing. In validation, progression to ophthalmopathy was predicted by the model with nearly 71% sensitivity and roughly 76% specificity, a median of approximately 7.1 months before onset. No statistical method was used to fix the sample size in advance, and group allocation was not hidden from the investigators.

About this clonotype itself: Its antigen specificity is not known. It may be a read error: a sequence one base away is much more abundant.

Graves' hyperthyroidism was defined as stable when no progression to ophthalmopathy occurred over 18 months of follow-up. Hyperthyroidism patients were newly diagnosed, had a disease duration of under 2 months, and were aged 18 to 65 years. Exclusion was applied to patients with uncontrolled infections, other autoimmune diseases, pregnancy or lactation. Diagnoses relied on clinical symptoms, serum thyroxine and TRAb, thyroid ultrasound and orbital computed tomography. PBMCs were isolated from 7.5 to 10 ml of fresh peripheral blood by Ficoll-Paque density gradient centrifugation. Total RNA was extracted with Trizol reagent, and quality was checked on an Agilent 2100 Bioanalyzer. From the cysteine through the phenylalanine, the CDR3 covers 13 amino acids. Only the CDR3 portion is preserved as DNA: 39 bases, with reading frame beginning at the first base. At the junction V is shortened by 6 bases and J by 7 bases, with 15 bases in between. From a lookup of the germline V gene, CDR1 and CDR2 are KGHSH and LQKENI.

This chain joins TRBV18 to TRBJ1-2, with TRBD1 as a weak D call on 6 bases. The material sequenced was blood. The sequence was obtained from a woman aged 60-75 years with Graves' hyperthyroidism. The CDR3 sequence is CASSDDRRVGYTF. The nucleotide sequence is given as TGTGCCAGCTCGGACGACAGGAGGGTTGGCTACACCTTC.